This TCR beta chain was captured by sequencing in a study of identifying expanded T cells in peripheral blood. Study-wide points: Over approximately two and four weeks, about 15 and 18 clones changed, versus more than 1 between replicates.

With V trimmed by 9 bases and J by 2 bases, 12 bases remained unmatched. CDR1 and CDR2 from the germline V gene are LNHDA and SQIVND (reference sequence). CDR3 size: 15 residues. Sequenced by immunoSEQ multiplex PCR; TCRdb stores in-frame clones only, minus some. The table shows about 54,000 clones, with roughly 90% occurring only once. This clone was counted a few times. Its antigen is undetermined. The genes are TRBV19 and TRBJ2-7; 8 positions agree with TRBD1. The sequencing input was blood. The clonotype was recovered from a person aged 18 to 75 in good health. DNA for the CDR3: TGTGCCAGCGGTGATACCGGGACAGGAACCTACGAGCAGTACTTC. Translating gives CASGDTGTGTYEQYF.